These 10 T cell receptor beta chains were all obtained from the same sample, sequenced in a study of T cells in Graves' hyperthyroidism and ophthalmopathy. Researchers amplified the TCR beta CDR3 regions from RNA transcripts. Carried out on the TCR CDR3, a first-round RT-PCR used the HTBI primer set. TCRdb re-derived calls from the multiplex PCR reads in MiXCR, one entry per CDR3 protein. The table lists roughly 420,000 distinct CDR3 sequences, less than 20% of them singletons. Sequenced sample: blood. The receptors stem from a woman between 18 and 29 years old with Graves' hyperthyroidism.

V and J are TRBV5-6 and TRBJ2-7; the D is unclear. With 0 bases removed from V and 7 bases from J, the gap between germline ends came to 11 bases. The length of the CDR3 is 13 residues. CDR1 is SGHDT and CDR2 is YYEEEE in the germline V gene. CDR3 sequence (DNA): TGTGCCAGCAGCTTGGCTCCTACTTTGGAGCAGTACTTC. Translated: CASSLAPTLEQYF.

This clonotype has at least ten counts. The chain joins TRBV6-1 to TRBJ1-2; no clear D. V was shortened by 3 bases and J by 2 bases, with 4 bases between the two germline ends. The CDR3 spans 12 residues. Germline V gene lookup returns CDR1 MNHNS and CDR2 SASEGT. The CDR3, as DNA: TGTGCCAGCAGTGACAGGAACTATGGCTACACCTTC. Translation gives CASSDRNYGYTF.

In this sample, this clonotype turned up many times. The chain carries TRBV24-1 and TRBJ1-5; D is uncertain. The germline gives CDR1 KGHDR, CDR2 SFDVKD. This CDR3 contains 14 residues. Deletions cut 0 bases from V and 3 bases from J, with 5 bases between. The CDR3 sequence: CATSDLNPNQPQHF. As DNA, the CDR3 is TGTGCCACCAGTGATTTGAACCCCAATCAGCCCCAGCATTTT.

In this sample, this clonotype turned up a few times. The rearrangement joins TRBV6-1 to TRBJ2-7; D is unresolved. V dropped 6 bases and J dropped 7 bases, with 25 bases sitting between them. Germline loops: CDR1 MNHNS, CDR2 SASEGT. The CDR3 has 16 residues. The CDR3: CASSNYPRPQPREQYF. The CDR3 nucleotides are TGTGCCAGCAGCAACTACCCCCGCCCCCAACCTAGGGAGCAGTACTTC.

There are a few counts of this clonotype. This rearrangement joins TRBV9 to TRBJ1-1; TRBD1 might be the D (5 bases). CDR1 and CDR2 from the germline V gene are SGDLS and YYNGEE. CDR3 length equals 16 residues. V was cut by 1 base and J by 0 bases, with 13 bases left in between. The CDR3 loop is CASSVSTGPMNTEAFF. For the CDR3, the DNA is TGTGCCAGCAGCGTAAGTACAGGCCCGATGAACACTGAAGCTTTCTTT.

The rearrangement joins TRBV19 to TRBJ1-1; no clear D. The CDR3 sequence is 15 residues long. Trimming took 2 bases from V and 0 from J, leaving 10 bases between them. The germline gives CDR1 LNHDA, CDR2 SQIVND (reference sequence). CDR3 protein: CASSITGSLNTEAFF. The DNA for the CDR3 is TGTGCCAGTAGTATAACCGGCAGCTTGAACACTGAAGCTTTCTTT.

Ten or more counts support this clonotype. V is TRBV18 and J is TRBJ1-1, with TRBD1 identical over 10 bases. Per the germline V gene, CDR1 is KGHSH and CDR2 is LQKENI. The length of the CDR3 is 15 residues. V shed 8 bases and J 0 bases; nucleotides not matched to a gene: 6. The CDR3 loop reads CASGRTGGLNTEAFF. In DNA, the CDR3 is TGTGCCAGCGGAAGGACAGGGGGATTGAACACTGAAGCTTTCTTT.

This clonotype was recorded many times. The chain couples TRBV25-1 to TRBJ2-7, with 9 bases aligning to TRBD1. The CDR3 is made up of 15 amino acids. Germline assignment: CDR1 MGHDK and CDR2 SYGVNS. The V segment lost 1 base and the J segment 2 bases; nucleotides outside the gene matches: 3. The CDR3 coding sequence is TGTGCCAGCAGTGAATCAGGGACAGGGACCTACGAGCAGTACTTC. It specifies CASSESGTGTYEQYF.

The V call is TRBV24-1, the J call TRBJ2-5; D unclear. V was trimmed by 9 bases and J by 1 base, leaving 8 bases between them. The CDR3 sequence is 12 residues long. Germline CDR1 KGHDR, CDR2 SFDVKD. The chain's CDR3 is CATGQTQETQYF. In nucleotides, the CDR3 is TGTGCCACCGGCCAAACCCAAGAGACCCAGTACTTC.

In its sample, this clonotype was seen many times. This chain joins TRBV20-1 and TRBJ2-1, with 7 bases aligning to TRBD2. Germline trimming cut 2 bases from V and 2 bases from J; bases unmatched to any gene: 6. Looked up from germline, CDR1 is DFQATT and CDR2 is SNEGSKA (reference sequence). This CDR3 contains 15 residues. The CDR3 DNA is TGCAGTGCTAGATATACTAGCGTTACCTACAATGAGCAGTTCTTC. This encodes CSARYTSVTYNEQFF.